This passage covers 23 T cell receptor beta chains from one sample sequenced in a study of OX40 agonist ivuxolimab in advanced cancers. The library was generated by the immunoSEQ multiplex PCR assay. TCRdb mirrors the immuneACCESS table, restricted to in-frame sequences. Some clones are absent from its copies; in checked studies, under half trace to an unresolved V gene, and the reason for the others is unknown. Across this sample there are about 82,000 clones, with 85% to 90% seen only once. The top ten clones comprise less than 0.85% of the sample. The sequencing used CD4+ or CD8+ T cells sorted from blood, collected in a trial of the OX40 agonist ivuxolimab. Source of these receptors: an adult with an advanced solid tumor such as melanoma, head and neck, liver or kidney cancer.

This clone has only one observation. The chain recombines TRBV7-2 with TRBJ2-7; tentative D call: TRBD2 (5 bases). The ends were cut back, 3 bases at V and 3 bases at J, with 9 bases in the middle. The V gene's germline CDR1 is SGHTA and CDR2 FQGNSA. The CDR3 spans 13 residues. The CDR3 region is CASSFTGSYEQYF. The CDR3 DNA is TGTGCCAGCAGCTTTACGGGGAGCTACGAGCAGTACTTC.

The chain employs TRBV28 and TRBJ1-4; TRBD1 is a possible D gene (6 bases). The CDR3 contains 12 residues. Germline loops: CDR1 MDHEN, CDR2 SYDVKM. V lost 8 bases and J 5 bases, leaving 9 bases between the germline ends. This CDR3 reads CASHQGNEKLFF. The CDR3 DNA sequence: TGTGCCAGCCATCAGGGGAATGAAAAACTGTTTTTT. Based on the CDR3 plus reference TRBV28 and TRBJ1-4, the full variable domain is DVKVTQSSRYLVKRTGEKVFLECVQDMDHENMFWYRQDPGLGLRLIYFSYDVKMKEKGDIPEGYSVSREKKERFSLILESASTNQTSMYLCASHQGNEKLFFGSGTQLSVL.

The chain employs TRBV9 and TRBJ2-5; 12 nucleotides match TRBD2. The better agreement between TRBJ2-7 and the DNA end casts doubt on the J call. The CDR3 contains 15 residues. CDR1 is SGDLS and CDR2 is YYNGEE in the germline V gene. The CDR3 region has the DNA TGTGCCAGCAGCCCTCGACTAGCGGGAGCGTACGAGCAGTACTTC. Translated: CASSPRLAGAYEQYF.

The rearrangement uses TRBV5-4 and TRBJ2-2; 8 bases are a match to TRBD2. This CDR3 comprises 18 residues. Germline V gives CDR1 SGHNT, CDR2 YYREEE (reference sequence). V lost 4 bases, J lost 3 bases, and 14 bases stayed unmatched. The CDR3 loop is CASSQQGLVWEHTGELFF. The CDR3 DNA reads TGTGCCAGCAGCCAACAGGGACTAGTCTGGGAACACACCGGGGAGCTGTTTTTT.

The chain uses TRBV11-3 and TRBJ2-1; D is unclear. CDR3 size: 14 residues. V was shortened by 1 base and J by 1 base, with 5 bases between the two germline ends. Germline V gene data show CDR1 as SGHNT and CDR2 as YENEEA. The CDR3 coding sequence is TGTGCCAGCAGCTTAGGGGGTTCCTACAATGAGCAGTTCTTC. Translation gives CASSLGGSYNEQFF.

The chain is built from TRBV28 and TRBJ1-2, with D uncertain. The V and J ends lost 2 bases and 4 bases respectively, with 11 bases between them. The CDR3 has 14 amino acids. Looked up from germline, CDR1 is MDHEN and CDR2 is SYDVKM. The CDR3: CASSLGRKTYGYTF. CDR3 nucleotide sequence: TGTGCCAGCAGTTTAGGACGGAAGACCTATGGCTACACCTTC.

This chain uses TRBV9 with TRBJ2-7; D gene uncertain. The CDR3 runs 14 residues. The V end was cut by 2 bases, the J end by 2 bases, with 11 bases between. The germline V gene has CDR1 SGDLS and CDR2 YYNGEE. This chain's CDR3 is CASSVGSLAYEQYF. As DNA, the CDR3 is TGTGCCAGCAGCGTCGGCAGTCTCGCCTACGAGCAGTACTTC.

The chain uses TRBV7-9 and TRBJ2-7; D is undetermined. V lost 2 bases, J lost 5 bases, and 13 bases lay in between. CDR1 is SEHNR, CDR2 FQNEAQ, per germline (reference sequence). The CDR3 length is 14 residues. The CDR3: CASSLSRGPHEQYF. The CDR3 DNA sequence: TGTGCCAGCAGCTTATCCCGTGGACCCCACGAGCAGTACTTC.

The gene calls are TRBV15 and TRBJ2-7, with D tentatively TRBD2 (6 bases). This CDR3 contains 17 residues. CDR1 is LNHNV and CDR2 is YYDKDF in the germline V gene (reference sequence). V was pared by 4 bases and J by 4 bases, with 23 bases between. CDR3 sequence: CATSNFPGTHKGYEQYF. The CDR3 coding sequence is TGTGCCACCAGCAACTTTCCCGGGACTCATAAAGGGTACGAGCAGTACTTC.

J is TRBJ2-3 and V is TRBV30, with D possibly TRBD2 on 6 matching bases. Per the germline V gene, CDR1 is GTSNPN and CDR2 is SVGIG (reference sequence). This CDR3 spans 11 amino acids. Trimming cost V 3 bases and J 11 bases, with 12 bases left between them. CDR3 protein: CAWSSRELQYF. The DNA of the CDR3 is TGTGCCTGGAGCTCCCGGGAGCTGCAGTATTTT.

The chain joins TRBV4-1 to TRBJ2-3; no definite D call. The length of the CDR3 is 13 residues. Germline loops: CDR1 MGHRA, CDR2 YSYEKL. Trimming cost V 1 base and J 3 bases, with 5 bases left between them. This chain's CDR3 is CASSQGRTDTQYF. The CDR3 region has the DNA TGCGCCAGCAGCCAAGGCAGGACAGATACGCAGTATTTT.

The chain combines TRBV5-6 with TRBJ2-7, with 11 bases fitting TRBD2. Trimming cost V 4 bases and J 5 bases; bases outside gene matches: 11. CDR1 and CDR2 from the germline V gene are SGHDT and YYEEEE. This CDR3 has 16 residues. As DNA, the CDR3 is TGTGCCAGCAGCCGCAAACTAGCGGGAGTAATCGACGAGCAGTACTTC. Translated, it gives CASSRKLAGVIDEQYF.

This clone was seen just once. This rearrangement joins TRBV7-9 to TRBJ2-5, with TRBD1 matching 7 bases. There are 12 residues in the CDR3. With V trimmed by 10 bases and J by 4 bases, 6 bases remained unmatched. Germline values: CDR1 SEHNR, CDR2 FQNEAQ (reference sequence). As DNA, the CDR3 is TGTGCCATACGACAGGGTGCAGAGACCCAGTACTTC. Its translation is CAIRQGAETQYF. Combining the CDR3 with reference TRBV7-9 and TRBJ2-5 gives the whole variable domain DTGVSQNPRHKITKRGQNVTFRCDPISEHNRLYWYRQTLGQGPEFLTYFQNEAQLEKSRLLSDRFSAERPKGSFSTLEIQRTEQGDSAMYLCAIRQGAETQYFGPGTRLLVL.

The CDR3 DNA is TGTGCCAGCACGGCTAGCGGGCCCTCGATGAGGGAGACCCAGTACTTC. It is translated as CASTASGPSMRETQYF. J is TRBJ2-5 and V is TRBV27; 8 positions match TRBD2. The CDR3 length is 16 residues. The V and J ends lost 7 bases and 5 bases, in that order; junction bases with no gene match: 15. Germline CDR1 reads MNHEY; CDR2 reads SMNVEV (reference sequence).

The CDR3: CASSARLAGRDTQYF. CDR3 in DNA: TGTGCCAGCAGCGCCCGACTAGCGGGGAGGGATACGCAGTATTTT. The V and J genes are TRBV4-2 and TRBJ2-3, with 11 bases that match TRBD2. This CDR3 has 15 residues. Losses at the gene ends were 5 bases for V and 6 bases for J; bases not matched to a gene: 7. Germline CDR1 and CDR2: LGHNA and YNFKEQ.

V gene TRBV11-2 combines with J gene TRBJ2-7, with 8 bases matching TRBD2. The CDR3 sequence is 16 residues long. The V and J ends lost 1 base and 0 bases, in that order; junction bases with no gene match: 5. CDR1 SGHAT and CDR2 FQNNGV come from the germline V gene. The CDR3 sequence is CASSLADGRASYEQYF. Written as DNA, the CDR3 is TGTGCCAGCAGCTTAGCGGACGGGAGGGCCTCCTACGAGCAGTACTTC.

This clone was counted between two and nine times. The gene calls are TRBV29-1 and TRBJ1-1; 9 nucleotides match TRBD1. The CDR3 is made up of 12 amino acids. J gave up 6 bases and V 7 bases, and 6 bases lay outside the gene matches. The V gene's germline CDR1 is SQVTM and CDR2 ANQGSEA. CDR3 nucleotides: TGCAGCGCTGGACAGGGGTCTCCTGAAGCTTTCTTT. Protein sequence: CSAGQGSPEAFF.

The chain employs TRBV5-1 and TRBJ2-3; the D gene is possibly TRBD1 (5 bases). The CDR3 sequence is 16 residues long. CDR1 is SGHRS and CDR2 is YFSETQ in the germline V gene. V was pared by 5 bases and J by 0 bases, with 16 bases between. CDR3 sequence reads: CASSQGHGVSTDTQYF. The CDR3 DNA reads TGCGCCAGCAGTCAGGGTCATGGGGTTAGCACAGATACGCAGTATTTT.

The CDR3 protein is CASSSVLGQIADEQYF. The CDR3 nucleotides read TGTGCCAGCAGTTCAGTGTTGGGACAAATTGCCGACGAGCAGTACTTC. The chain has TRBV28 and TRBJ2-7; D is possibly TRBD1 (6 bases). Trimming took 4 bases from V and 5 from J, leaving 21 bases between them. The CDR3 runs to 16 residues. Per the germline V gene, CDR1 is MDHEN and CDR2 is SYDVKM.

DNA for the CDR3: TGTGCCTGGTCCCCGGGAGTGGGAAACATTCAGTACTTC. Residues: CAWSPGVGNIQYF. The chain couples TRBV30 to TRBJ2-4; D is possibly TRBD2 (6 bases). This CDR3 spans 13 amino acids. V was trimmed by 5 bases and J by 6 bases, leaving 14 bases between them. Germline V gene data show CDR1 as GTSNPN and CDR2 as SVGIG (reference sequence).

The genes are TRBV4-3 and TRBJ1-3; perhaps TRBD1 as D (5 bases). Per the germline V gene, CDR1 is LGHNA and CDR2 is YSLEER. The CDR3 covers 15 residues. Trimming took 8 bases from V and 2 from J, leaving 16 bases between them. The DNA of the CDR3 is TGCGCCAGCGGCAGGGAGGTACTAGCTGGAAACACCATATATTTT. It yields the protein CASGREVLAGNTIYF.

This chain's CDR3 is CATSQRDGTDTQYF. In DNA form, the CDR3 reads TGTGCCACCAGCCAGCGGGACGGCACAGATACGCAGTATTTT. The chain combines TRBV15 with TRBJ2-3; 7 nucleotides align to TRBD2. The CDR3 runs to 14 residues. The V gene's germline CDR1 is LNHNV and CDR2 YYDKDF (reference sequence). The trim removed 5 bases at V and 1 base at J, leaving 3 bases unmatched.

The gene calls are TRBV7-8 and TRBJ2-1, with TRBD2 as a possible D gene (5 bases). The CDR3 is 14 amino acids. V lost 3 bases and J lost 4, with 10 bases in between. Germline lookup yields CDR1 SGHVS and CDR2 FQNEAQ. CDR3 loop: CASSFPGFYNEQFF. CDR3 coding DNA: TGTGCCAGCAGCTTCCCGGGATTTTACAATGAGCAGTTCTTC.